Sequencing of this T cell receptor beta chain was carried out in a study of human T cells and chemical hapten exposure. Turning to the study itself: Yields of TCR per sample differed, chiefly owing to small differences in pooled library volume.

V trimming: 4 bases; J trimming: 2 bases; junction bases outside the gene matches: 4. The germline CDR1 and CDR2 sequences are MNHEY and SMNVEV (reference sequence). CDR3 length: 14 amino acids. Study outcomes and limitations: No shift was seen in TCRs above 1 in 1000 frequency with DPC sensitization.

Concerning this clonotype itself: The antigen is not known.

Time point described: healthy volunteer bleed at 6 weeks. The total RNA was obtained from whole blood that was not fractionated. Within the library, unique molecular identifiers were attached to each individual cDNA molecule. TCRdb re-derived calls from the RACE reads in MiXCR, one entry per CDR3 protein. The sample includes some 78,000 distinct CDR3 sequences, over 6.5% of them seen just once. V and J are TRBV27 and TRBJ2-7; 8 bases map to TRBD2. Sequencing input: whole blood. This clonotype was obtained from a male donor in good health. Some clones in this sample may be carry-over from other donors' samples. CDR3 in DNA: TGTGCCAGCAGTTGGAACGGGAGGGCCTACGAGCAGTACTTC. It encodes CASSWNGRAYEQYF.